A single sample gave rise to the 2 T cell receptor beta chains below, sequenced in a study of Graves' ophthalmopathy and Graves' hyperthyroidism. Beta-chain TCR CDR3 regions were amplified from RNA transcripts. Second-round multiplex PCR followed a first-round RT-PCR using HTBI primers. One entry per CDR3 protein, called by TCRdb with MiXCR from the multiplex PCR reads. Here the sample spans around 1,000,000 distinct CDR3 sequences, less than 45% being singletons. The sample taken for sequencing was peripheral blood or thyroid tissue (not recorded which). These TCRs come from an adult man with Graves' hyperthyroidism.

This clonotype appeared a few times. The chain is built from TRBV10-3 and TRBJ1-1; 7 bases match TRBD1. The CDR3 is 15 amino acids. With 3 bases clipped from V and 4 bases from J, the junction kept 8 bases outside the gene matches. CDR1 ENHRY and CDR2 SYGVKD come from the germline V gene. The CDR3 nucleotides are TGTGCCATCAGTGACCGGGACAGACCTAGCACTGAAGCTTTCTTT. Translation: CAISDRDRPSTEAFF.

This rearrangement joins TRBV29-1 to TRBJ1-3; the D is unclear. V dropped 6 bases and J dropped 0 bases, with 15 bases sitting between them. The CDR3 length is 15 residues. Germline CDR1 reads SQVTM; CDR2 reads ANQGSEA. The CDR3 region is CSVSWGTSSGNTIYF. The DNA for the CDR3 is TGCAGCGTGAGTTGGGGAACGAGCTCTGGAAACACCATATATTTT.